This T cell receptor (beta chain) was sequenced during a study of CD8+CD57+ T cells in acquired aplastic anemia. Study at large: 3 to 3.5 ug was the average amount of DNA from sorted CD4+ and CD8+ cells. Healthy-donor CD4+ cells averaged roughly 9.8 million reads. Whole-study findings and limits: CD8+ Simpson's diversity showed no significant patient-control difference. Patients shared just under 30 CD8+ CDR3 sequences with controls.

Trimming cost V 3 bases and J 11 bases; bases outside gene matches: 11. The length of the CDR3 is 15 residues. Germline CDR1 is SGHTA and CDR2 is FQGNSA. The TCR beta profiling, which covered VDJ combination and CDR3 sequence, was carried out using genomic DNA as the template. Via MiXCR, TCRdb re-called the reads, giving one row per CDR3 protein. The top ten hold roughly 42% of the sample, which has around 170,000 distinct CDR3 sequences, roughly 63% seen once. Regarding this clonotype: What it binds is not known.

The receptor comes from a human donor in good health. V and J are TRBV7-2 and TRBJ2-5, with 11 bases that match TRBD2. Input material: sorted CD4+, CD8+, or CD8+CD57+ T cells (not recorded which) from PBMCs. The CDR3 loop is CASSLTSGTSGEQYF. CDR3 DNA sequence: TGTGCCAGCAGCTTGACTAGCGGGACCTCAGGGGAGCAGTACTTC.